This entry lists 23 T cell receptor beta chains sequenced from one sample in a study of cytomegalovirus exposure and HLA in healthy donors. 60 Vbeta and 13 Jbeta primers were used in PCR. Here immunoSEQ multiplex PCR was the method, and the copy in TCRdb shows in-frame clones only, minus some. This sample has 150,000 to 200,000 clones; 81% occur once, and the top ten carry 13%. Material for sequencing was PBMCs. All receptors derive from a woman in her forties or fifties in good health and CMV-seronegative.

The V and J genes are TRBV2 and TRBJ2-1; TRBD2 agrees at 9 bases. Per the germline V gene, CDR1 is SNHLY and CDR2 is FYNNEI. With 6 bases clipped from V and 1 base from J, the junction kept 1 base outside the gene matches. The CDR3 length is 14 residues. The chain's CDR3 is CASSGLASYNEQFF. Here the CDR3 DNA reads TGTGCCAGCAGCGGACTAGCGTCCTACAATGAGCAGTTCTTC.

In regard to this clone: This same CDR3 is encoded by further DNA sequences in the sample. The genes are TRBV29-1 and TRBJ1-1; D ambiguous. CDR3 length equals 11 residues. V lost 4 bases and J 5 bases, leaving 8 bases between the germline ends. CDR1 is SQVTM, CDR2 ANQGSEA, per germline. Here the CDR3 reads CSVGAGTEAFF. The DNA for the CDR3 is TGCAGCGTTGGAGCGGGGACTGAAGCTTTCTTT.

J is TRBJ1-1 and V is TRBV2, with D possibly TRBD1 on 5 matching bases. Germline V gene data show CDR1 as SNHLY and CDR2 as FYNNEI. V was trimmed by 7 bases and J by 9 bases, leaving 15 bases between them. CDR3 size: 12 residues. The CDR3 loop is CASMGGDRKAFF. CDR3 sequence (DNA): TGTGCCAGCATGGGGGGGGACCGAAAAGCTTTCTTT.

The J gene is TRBJ1-5, the V gene TRBV28; 8 bases line up with TRBD1. The J segment lost 8 bases and the V segment lost 5 bases, leaving 8 bases of the junction unmatched. Germline loops: CDR1 MDHEN, CDR2 SYDVKM. There are 14 residues in the CDR3. CDR3 in amino acids: CASSTGQGVKPQHF. The DNA of the CDR3 is TGTGCCAGCAGTACAGGACAGGGAGTAAAGCCCCAGCATTTT.

V usage is TRBV11-3 and J usage is TRBJ2-1; maybe TRBD2 (5 bases). CDR3 length: 13 amino acids. Germline V gene data show CDR1 as SGHNT and CDR2 as YENEEA. Trimming removed 1 base from V and 7 bases from J, with 8 bases in between. CDR3 sequence: CASSLGQRNEQFF. DNA for the CDR3: TGTGCCAGCAGCTTAGGGCAGCGGAATGAGCAGTTCTTC.

This clone showed up just once. The chain recombines TRBV7-9 with TRBJ1-6; 9 bases line up with TRBD1. The CDR3 runs to 16 residues. Trimming at V came to 4 bases and at J to 6 bases, leaving 7 bases not matched to a gene. The V gene's germline CDR1 is SEHNR and CDR2 FQNEAQ (reference sequence). The CDR3 region is CASSSTGTGSNSPLHF. The CDR3, as DNA: TGTGCCAGCAGCTCCACCGGGACAGGGAGTAATTCACCCCTCCACTTT.

V usage is TRBV6-5 and J usage is TRBJ2-7; a weak D match, TRBD2 (5 bases). Germline CDR1 is MNHEY and CDR2 is SVGAGI. Trimming pared 4 bases from V and 4 bases from J, leaving 11 bases between. This CDR3 is 13 amino acids long. The CDR3, as DNA: TGTGCCAGCAGTTCCGGGAATTTTTACGAGCAGTACTTC. Translated: CASSSGNFYEQYF.

The chain links TRBV6-5 to TRBJ2-7, with 8 bases lining up with TRBD1. Germline trimming cut 0 bases from V and 0 bases from J; bases unmatched to any gene: 4. Germline assignment: CDR1 MNHEY and CDR2 SVGAGI. The CDR3 length is 16 residues. CDR3 in amino acids: CASSYSSRGLSYEQYF. For the CDR3, the DNA is TGTGCCAGCAGTTACTCCTCCAGGGGGCTCTCCTACGAGCAGTACTTC.

The chain has TRBV2 and TRBJ2-3; perhaps TRBD2 as D (7 bases). V shed 6 bases and J shed 5 bases, with 18 bases lying between them. The CDR3 consists of 15 residues. Germline V gene data show CDR1 as SNHLY and CDR2 as FYNNEI. The CDR3 is CASRELGGAGDTQYF. The CDR3 DNA reads TGTGCCAGCAGGGAGTTGGGGGGGGCAGGAGATACGCAGTATTTT.

The genes are TRBV7-2 and TRBJ1-2; no firm D call. The ends were cut back, 5 bases at V and 6 bases at J, with 10 bases in the middle. Per germline, CDR1 SGHTA and CDR2 FQGNSA. The CDR3 loop spans 12 amino acids. Here the CDR3 reads CASSRTQDGYTF. The CDR3 nucleotides are TGTGCCAGCAGCCGAACTCAAGATGGCTACACCTTC.

This clone appeared once. The chain has TRBV5-1 and TRBJ2-2; TRBD2 aligns across 9 bases. V shed 1 base, J shed 4 bases, and the junction held 5 bases outside the gene matches. Germline V gene lookup returns CDR1 SGHRS and CDR2 YFSETQ. The CDR3 contains 16 residues. The CDR3 region is CASSLRSGGLTGELFF. In nucleotides, the CDR3 is TGCGCCAGCAGCTTGCGTAGCGGGGGCCTCACCGGGGAGCTGTTTTTT.

The chain is built from TRBV30 and TRBJ2-1; D not certain. Trimming pared 3 bases from V and 0 bases from J, leaving 6 bases between. This CDR3 spans 13 amino acids. Germline values: CDR1 GTSNPN, CDR2 SVGIG (reference sequence). The CDR3 nucleotides are TGTGCCTGGAGCCTCTTCTCCTACAATGAGCAGTTCTTC. Translation: CAWSLFSYNEQFF.

This chain joins TRBV7-2 and TRBJ1-2; 8 bases match TRBD1. Looked up from germline, CDR1 is SGHTA and CDR2 is FQGNSA. J was trimmed by 6 bases and V by 1 base; bases with no gene match: 4. CDR3 length: 14 amino acids. The CDR3 reads CASSLGRGQDGYTF. The CDR3 coding sequence is TGTGCCAGCAGCTTAGGCAGGGGGCAGGATGGCTACACCTTC.

The CDR3 is CASSVSIWGDEEKLFF. The DNA of the CDR3 is TGTGCCAGCAGCGTATCTATCTGGGGGGACGAAGAAAAACTGTTTTTT. V usage is TRBV9 and J usage is TRBJ1-4; D possibly corresponds to TRBD1 (5 bases). V was trimmed by 1 base and J by 8 bases, leaving 18 bases between them. Germline-derived CDR1 and CDR2 are SGDLS and YYNGEE. The CDR3 loop spans 16 amino acids.

V gene TRBV9 combines with J gene TRBJ2-2; 7 bases match TRBD1. The germline V gene has CDR1 SGDLS and CDR2 YYNGEE. Trimming cost V 3 bases and J 2 bases; bases outside gene matches: 7. The CDR3 totals 16 residues. Here the CDR3 DNA reads TGTGCCAGCAGCGCCGACAGGGAAGATAACACCGGGGAGCTGTTTTTT. Amino acid sequence: CASSADREDNTGELFF.

The V call is TRBV2, the J call TRBJ1-5; TRBD1 matches at 11 bases. V was pared by 5 bases and J by 2 bases, with 5 bases of the junction left unmatched. The CDR3 loop spans 16 amino acids. Germline V lookup: CDR1 SNHLY, CDR2 FYNNEI. DNA for the CDR3: TGTGCCAGCAGTCTAGGACAGGGGGCCGGCAATCAGCCCCAGCATTTT. Translated, it gives CASSLGQGAGNQPQHF.

V usage is TRBV19 and J usage is TRBJ2-7; 8 positions agree with TRBD1. The CDR3 length is 14 residues. Germline CDR1 is LNHDA and CDR2 is SQIVND (reference sequence). Germline trimming cut 10 bases from V and 2 bases from J; bases unmatched to any gene: 10. The CDR3 DNA is TGTGCCACCCAAAAGACAGGGGCTACCTACGAGCAGTACTTC. Translated, it gives CATQKTGATYEQYF.

The chain is built from TRBV6-5 and TRBJ1-1, with a possible D match to TRBD1 (5 bases). The CDR3 covers 15 residues. The V end was cut by 7 bases, the J end by 10 bases, with 25 bases between. Germline CDR1 and CDR2: MNHEY and SVGAGI. CDR3 in amino acids: CASTTGGKLGAVAFF. For the CDR3, the DNA is TGTGCCAGCACCACCGGGGGGAAGCTGGGAGCGGTAGCTTTCTTT.

The genes are TRBV4-3 and TRBJ2-2, with 7 bases that match TRBD2. Germline V gene sequence: CDR1 LGHNA, CDR2 YSLEER. The CDR3 totals 17 residues. J lost 4 bases, V lost 0 bases, and 8 bases had no gene match. CDR3: CASSQDHQPGGTGELFF. CDR3 DNA sequence: TGCGCCAGCAGCCAAGACCACCAACCGGGGGGCACCGGGGAGCTGTTTTTT.

The J gene is TRBJ2-3, the V gene TRBV13, with 7 bases lining up with TRBD2. The CDR3 loop spans 12 amino acids. CDR1 is PRHDT and CDR2 is FYEKMQ in the germline V gene (reference sequence). Unmatched junction bases numbered 7, after V lost 5 bases and J lost 11 bases. CDR3 sequence: CASSGYAGVQYF. CDR3 nucleotides: TGTGCCAGCAGCGGGTATGCGGGGGTGCAGTATTTT.

The chain combines TRBV7-9 with TRBJ1-3, with TRBD1 as a possible D gene (6 bases). The germline gives CDR1 SEHNR, CDR2 FQNEAQ (reference sequence). V was pared by 6 bases and J by 0 bases, with 12 bases between. This CDR3 comprises 15 residues. DNA of the CDR3: TGTGCCAGCAGGACAGGACTCTACTCTGGAAACACCATATATTTT. Its protein product is CASRTGLYSGNTIYF.

V and J are TRBV30 and TRBJ2-6, with D possibly TRBD1 on 6 matching bases. This CDR3 region has 14 residues. Per the germline V gene, CDR1 is GTSNPN and CDR2 is SVGIG (reference sequence). Trimming took 4 bases from V and 4 from J, leaving 11 bases between them. The CDR3 loop is CAWMQGTGANVLTF. The CDR3 region has the DNA TGTGCCTGGATGCAGGGGACAGGGGCCAACGTCCTGACTTTC.

This sequence joins TRBV7-8 and TRBJ2-2; 7 positions agree with TRBD2. After removal of 8 bases from V and 1 base from J, the junction contained 10 bases not matched to a gene. CDR3 length equals 16 residues. Germline CDR1 and CDR2: SGHVS and FQNEAQ. CDR3 DNA sequence: TGTGCCAGCCGGGGGAGGGCGGGGATGAACACCGGGGAGCTGTTTTTT. Translation: CASRGRAGMNTGELFF.